This TCR beta chain was identified in a study of response to subunit inactivated influenza vaccine. Study results and limitations: The authors proposed limited new T cell recruitment per seasonal influenza vaccination.

This clonotype was counted many times. Its antigen is still unknown. TCRdb fed the RT-PCR reads into MiXCR, producing one record per CDR3 protein. The top ten hold roughly 10% of the sample, which has around 650,000 distinct CDR3 sequences, 15% to 17% seen once. There are 14 residues in the CDR3. V gave up 4 bases and J gave up 0 bases, with 10 bases separating them. Germline values: CDR1 DFQATT, CDR2 SNEGSKA (reference sequence). The sample in question was PBMCs from blood, obtained roughly 13 days after vaccination. The V call is TRBV20-1, the J call TRBJ2-4; D ambiguous. The receptor's source is a man in his fifties who received an inactivated influenza vaccine. Here the CDR3 reads CSANRILAKNIQYF. The CDR3 bases are TGCAGTGCTAACCGTATACTAGCCAAAAACATTCAGTACTTC.